One sample yielded the 23 T cell receptor beta chains listed below, sequenced in a study of blood T cell repertoires in COVID-19. Only in-frame clones appear in the TCRdb table, and some are missing; sequencing was by immunoSEQ multiplex PCR. The sample lists about 350,000 clones, 89% occurring once. Specimen: peripheral blood. Receptor source: a woman aged 55-69 years with COVID-19, enrolled during active disease.

The CDR3 reads CASNRGSLTDTQYF. DNA for the CDR3: TGTGCCAGCAACCGGGGGTCCCTCACAGATACGCAGTATTTT. The rearrangement uses TRBV6-5 and TRBJ2-3, with a possible D match to TRBD2 (6 bases). Trimming removed 7 bases at V and 2 bases at J, with 13 bases between. This CDR3 spans 14 amino acids. CDR1 MNHEY and CDR2 SVGAGI come from the germline V gene.

A single count supports this clone. The chain uses TRBV29-1 and TRBJ2-7; TRBD2 is a possible D gene (5 bases). With 6 bases removed from V and 0 bases from J, the gap between germline ends came to 15 bases. Germline V gene lookup returns CDR1 SQVTM and CDR2 ANQGSEA. The CDR3 loop spans 14 amino acids. The CDR3 sequence is CSVAFPSGSYEQYF. As DNA, the CDR3 is TGCAGCGTAGCTTTCCCCAGCGGCTCCTACGAGCAGTACTTC.

The rearrangement links TRBV6-6 to TRBJ2-2, with TRBD2 identical over 11 bases. Per the germline V gene, CDR1 is MNHNY and CDR2 is SVGAGI (reference sequence). The CDR3 runs 14 residues. The trim removed 7 bases at V and 6 bases at J, leaving 4 bases unmatched. The CDR3, as DNA: TGTGCCAGCACCATGACTAGCGGGGCCGGGGAGCTGTTTTTT. Translation: CASTMTSGAGELFF.

This chain uses TRBV5-1 with TRBJ1-3, with a tentative D call TRBD1 (5 bases). Trimming stripped 1 base from V and 6 bases from J, with 11 bases between. Per the germline V gene, CDR1 is SGHRS and CDR2 is YFSETQ. CDR3 size: 14 residues. The CDR3 loop reads CASSLSTAPNTIYF. In nucleotides, the CDR3 is TGCGCCAGCAGCTTGTCGACAGCCCCAAACACCATATATTTT.

J is TRBJ1-6 and V is TRBV5-1, with D tentatively TRBD1 (6 bases). The ends were cut back, 0 bases at V and 3 bases at J, with 10 bases in the middle. Germline V gene data show CDR1 as SGHRS and CDR2 as YFSETQ. The CDR3 loop spans 16 amino acids. The CDR3 spells CASSLVAGVYNSPLHF. CDR3 coding DNA: TGCGCCAGCAGCTTGGTTGCAGGGGTCTATAATTCACCCCTCCACTTT.

The chain has TRBV19 and TRBJ1-6; possible D gene TRBD1, 5 bases. V lost 6 bases, J lost 7 bases, and 25 bases lay in between. This CDR3 is 18 amino acids long. From germline, CDR1 is LNHDA and CDR2 SQIVND (reference sequence). The CDR3 sequence: CASSTGTAAFPGNSPLHF. The CDR3 DNA reads TGTGCCAGTAGCACCGGGACTGCCGCTTTCCCGGGAAATTCACCCCTCCACTTT.

The chain employs TRBV3-1 (or the pseudogene TRBV3-2) and TRBJ2-5, with D unresolved. The CDR3 loop spans 12 amino acids. The V gene's germline CDR1 is LGHDT and CDR2 YNNKEL (reference sequence). V was cut by 5 bases and J by 5 bases, with 9 bases left in between. The CDR3 coding sequence is TGTGCCAGCAGCATCTATAAGGAGACCCAGTACTTC. Amino acids: CASSIYKETQYF.

The chain carries TRBV6-5 and TRBJ1-1; tentative D call: TRBD1 (5 bases). CDR3 size: 14 residues. CDR1 MNHEY and CDR2 SVGAGI come from the germline V gene. V was shortened by 7 bases and J by 0 bases, with 12 bases between the two germline ends. The CDR3 loop is CASIRAAMNTEAFF. Written as DNA, the CDR3 is TGTGCCAGCATCAGGGCAGCCATGAACACTGAAGCTTTCTTT.

This chain uses TRBV18 with TRBJ2-3; TRBD2 is a possible D gene (6 bases). The CDR3 is made up of 14 amino acids. Germline-derived CDR1 and CDR2 are KGHSH and LQKENI. Trimming cost V 3 bases and J 8 bases, with 15 bases left between them. Here the CDR3 DNA reads TGTGCCAGCTCACCCTGGGACTCAGGAGCTACGCAGTATTTT. Translating gives CASSPWDSGATQYF.

The CDR3: CASSLEGGSRGYGYTF. The CDR3 DNA follows: TGTGCCAGCAGCTTGGAAGGAGGGTCTCGGGGCTATGGCTACACCTTC. This sequence joins TRBV5-6 and TRBJ1-2; no definite D call. Trimming left V 0 bases short and J 4 bases short, with 16 bases between. From germline, CDR1 is SGHDT and CDR2 YYEEEE. This CDR3 spans 16 amino acids.

V is TRBV27 and J is TRBJ2-1, with 9 bases lining up with TRBD2. Per germline, CDR1 MNHEY and CDR2 SMNVEV (reference sequence). Losses at the gene ends were 10 bases for V and 7 bases for J; bases not matched to a gene: 11. The CDR3 extends over 14 amino acids. The CDR3 is CATTGTSRGNEQFF. The DNA of the CDR3 is TGTGCCACCACCGGGACTAGCAGGGGAAATGAGCAGTTCTTC.

The V and J genes are TRBV7-2 and TRBJ1-1; unclear D gene. This CDR3 comprises 14 residues. Trimming took off 4 bases at V and 5 bases at J, with 14 bases between the two ends. Per germline, CDR1 SGHTA and CDR2 FQGNSA. The CDR3 nucleotides read TGTGCCAGCAGCTCCTCACAGCGGAAGACTGAAGCTTTCTTT. It yields the protein CASSSSQRKTEAFF.

Comment on this clone: This CDR3 is also generated by other DNA sequences in the sample. V is TRBV6-1 and J is TRBJ1-1; a weak D match, TRBD1 (5 bases). V shed 1 base and J shed 8 bases, with 8 bases lying between them. The V gene's germline CDR1 is MNHNS and CDR2 SASEGT. The CDR3 sequence is 12 residues long. The CDR3 DNA reads TGTGCCAGCAGTGAAGTCGGGGGGGAAGCTTTCTTT. Translation: CASSEVGGEAFF.

The genes are TRBV28 and TRBJ1-2; TRBD1 matches at 8 bases. Germline CDR1 and CDR2: MDHEN and SYDVKM. V was pared by 4 bases and J by 5 bases, with 6 bases of the junction left unmatched. This CDR3 is 14 amino acids long. This CDR3 is CASSSPGGAYGYTF. CDR3 in DNA: TGTGCCAGCAGTTCCCCAGGGGGCGCTTATGGCTACACCTTC.

This clone has a handful of counts. The chain is built from TRBV13 and TRBJ1-6; TRBD1 matches 11 bases. This CDR3 is built from 15 residues. V was pared by 5 bases and J by 8 bases, with 5 bases of the junction left unmatched. CDR1 is PRHDT and CDR2 is FYEKMQ in the germline V gene (reference sequence). The CDR3 loop reads CASSTGDRGDSPLHF. In DNA form, the CDR3 reads TGTGCCAGCAGCACGGGGGACAGGGGGGATTCACCCCTCCACTTT.

The V call is TRBV9, the J call TRBJ1-2; D unclear. Germline V gene sequence: CDR1 SGDLS, CDR2 YYNGEE. V shed 3 bases and J shed 7 bases, with 19 bases lying between them. The CDR3 is 15 amino acids. The CDR3, as DNA: TGTGCCAGCAGCGCACGTGGCCCCCTAGTCGGTGGCTACACCTTC. Translating it yields CASSARGPLVGGYTF. Variable domain in full (rest from reference TRBV9 and TRBJ1-2): DSGVTQTPKHLITATGQRVTLRCSPRSGDLSVYWYQQSLDQGLQFLIQYYNGEERAKGNILERFSAQQFPDLHSELNLSSLELGDSALYFCASSARGPLVGGYTFGSGTRLTVV.

The J gene is TRBJ1-2, the V gene TRBV28, with 9 bases matching TRBD1. The CDR3 sequence is 15 residues long. CDR1 is MDHEN, CDR2 SYDVKM, per germline. V lost 3 bases to trimming and J lost 1 base; unmatched junction nucleotides: 3. CDR3 amino acids: CASSLGGQGNYGYTF. The CDR3 nucleotides are TGTGCCAGCAGTTTGGGGGGACAGGGTAACTATGGCTACACCTTC.

This clone was seen only once. V is TRBV9 and J is TRBJ2-3; D is perhaps TRBD1 (5 bases). Deletions cut 0 bases from V and 5 bases from J, with 10 bases between. Germline CDR1 reads SGDLS; CDR2 reads YYNGEE. CDR3 length: 14 amino acids. Here the CDR3 DNA reads TGTGCCAGCAGCGTAGTGGGGCAGGGAGATACGCAGTATTTT. This gives the protein CASSVVGQGDTQYF.

V usage is TRBV5-4 and J usage is TRBJ2-1; TRBD1 agrees at 8 bases. V dropped 4 bases and J dropped 1; count of bases not matched to a gene: 7. The CDR3 is 16 amino acids. Germline values: CDR1 SGHNT, CDR2 YYREEE (reference sequence). This CDR3 is CASSPGQGRSYNEQFF. Here the CDR3 DNA reads TGTGCCAGCAGCCCTGGACAGGGCCGGTCCTACAATGAGCAGTTCTTC.

The J gene is TRBJ2-7, the V gene TRBV7-8; D might be TRBD1 (6 bases). Germline V gives CDR1 SGHVS, CDR2 FQNEAQ. Trimming left V 5 bases short and J 3 bases short, with 8 bases between. CDR3 length: 12 amino acids. The CDR3 DNA sequence: TGTGCCAGCAGCCAACAGGGCTACGAGCAGTACTTC. Its protein product is CASSQQGYEQYF.

The V and J genes are TRBV19 and TRBJ1-2; D unresolved. V lost 1 base and J lost 5, with 14 bases in between. Germline V CDR1 and CDR2: LNHDA, SQIVND (reference sequence). There are 15 residues in the CDR3. The chain's CDR3 is CASSIGSQASYGYTF. The DNA for the CDR3 is TGTGCCAGTAGTATAGGCTCGCAGGCCTCGTATGGCTACACCTTC.

The V call is TRBV18, the J call TRBJ1-2; D might be TRBD1 (5 bases). The CDR3 consists of 13 residues. CDR1 and CDR2 (germline): KGHSH, LQKENI. The germline V and J ends were trimmed by 3 bases and 8 bases, with 13 bases remaining between them. CDR3 sequence (DNA): TGTGCCAGCTCACCTGGGGCAGGCTCCGGCTACACCTTC. Its translation is CASSPGAGSGYTF.

This clone appeared a single time. This chain joins TRBV5-1 and TRBJ1-2; D perhaps matches TRBD1 (5 bases). Germline CDR1 reads SGHRS; CDR2 reads YFSETQ. V was trimmed by 4 bases and J by 2 bases, leaving 12 bases between them. This CDR3 spans 14 amino acids. CDR3 coding DNA: TGCGCCAGCAGCCGCGGGGGAGGGAACTATGGCTACACCTTC. It specifies CASSRGGGNYGYTF.